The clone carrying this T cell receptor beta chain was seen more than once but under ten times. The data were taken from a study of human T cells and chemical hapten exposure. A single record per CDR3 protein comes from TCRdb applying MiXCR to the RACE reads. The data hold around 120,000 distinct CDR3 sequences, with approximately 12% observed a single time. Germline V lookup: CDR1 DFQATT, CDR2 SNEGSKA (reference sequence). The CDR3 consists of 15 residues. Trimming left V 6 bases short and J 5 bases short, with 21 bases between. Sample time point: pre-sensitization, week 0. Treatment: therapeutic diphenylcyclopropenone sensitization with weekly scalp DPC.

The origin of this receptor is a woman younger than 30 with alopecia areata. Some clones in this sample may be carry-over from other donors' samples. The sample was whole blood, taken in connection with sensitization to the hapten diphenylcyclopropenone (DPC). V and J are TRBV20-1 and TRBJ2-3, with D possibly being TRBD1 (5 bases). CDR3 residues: CSARTDSSRGDTQYF. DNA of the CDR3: TGCAGTGCAAGAACCGACAGCTCCCGCGGAGATACGCAGTATTTT.